These T cell receptor beta chains were read from a single sample in a study of blood T cells in healthy people across ages. TCRdb processed the 5' RACE reads anew with MiXCR; each CDR3 protein has one entry. The profile shows more than 700,000 distinct CDR3 sequences, 35% to 50% of them singletons. The sequenced sample was blood. These receptors all come from a man older than 75 in good health. Both conserved end residues are part of each CDR3. A D gene is named only where the DNA matches it firmly. Clone size is not always given. Where it is, it says once, few, many or a class for expanded clones.

cdr3_nt: TGTGCCAGCAGCCCTAATACCGCGGGAGGGATCCAAGATACGCAGTATTTT
cdr3_aa: CASSPNTAGGIQDTQYF
j_call: TRBJ2-3
v_call: TRBV7-7
clone_size: NA
d_call: TRBD2
cdr3_length: 17

cdr3_nt: TGTGCCAGCAGCTTAGTTCCAGACTCCTACGAGCAGTACTTC
cdr3_aa: CASSLVPDSYEQYF
j_call: TRBJ2-7
v_call: TRBV7-2
clone_size: few
d_call: NA
cdr3_length: 14

cdr3_nt: TGTGCCAGCAGTTTACGGCTCACAAATTCACCCCTCCACTTT
cdr3_aa: CASSLRLTNSPLHF
j_call: TRBJ1-6
v_call: TRBV28
clone_size: NA
d_call: NA
cdr3_length: 14

cdr3_nt: TGTGCCAGCAGCTTAACATCTGGGGTGGGTACTGAAGCTTTCTTT
cdr3_aa: CASSLTSGVGTEAFF
j_call: TRBJ1-1
v_call: TRBV7-3
clone_size: few
d_call: NA
cdr3_length: 15

cdr3_nt: TGTGCCAGCAGCTTAGCAGTGACTAGCGGGACCAATGAGCAGTTCTTC
cdr3_aa: CASSLAVTSGTNEQFF
j_call: TRBJ2-1
v_call: TRBV7-2
clone_size: few
d_call: TRBD2
cdr3_length: 16

cdr3_nt: TGTGCCAGCTCACCACCGGGACTAGTGTCCTACGAGCAGTACTTC
cdr3_aa: CASSPPGLVSYEQYF
j_call: TRBJ2-7
v_call: TRBV18
clone_size: NA
d_call: TRBD2
cdr3_length: 15

cdr3_nt: TGTGCCAGCAGGTCCCGGGACAGGGATCGGGGCACCGGGGAGCTGTTTTTT
cdr3_aa: CASRSRDRDRGTGELFF
j_call: TRBJ2-2
v_call: TRBV6-1
clone_size: NA
d_call: TRBD1
cdr3_length: 17

cdr3_nt: TGTGCCATCAGTGACTCCGGGATAGCGGGAGACTACGAGCAGTACTTC
cdr3_aa: CAISDSGIAGDYEQYF
j_call: TRBJ2-7
v_call: TRBV10-3
clone_size: few
d_call: TRBD2
cdr3_length: 16

cdr3_nt: TGTGCCAGCAGCTGGACGGGGCGGTACCAAGAGACCCAGTACTTC
cdr3_aa: CASSWTGRYQETQYF
j_call: TRBJ2-5
v_call: TRBV5-6
clone_size: NA
d_call: NA
cdr3_length: 15

cdr3_nt: TGTGCCAGCAGCTCCCTCCAGGTGGAGACCCAGTACTTC
cdr3_aa: CASSSLQVETQYF
j_call: TRBJ2-5
v_call: TRBV7-9
clone_size: NA
d_call: NA
cdr3_length: 13

cdr3_nt: TGCGCCAGCACGGAACTAGCGGGGGGGGATACGCAGTATTTT
cdr3_aa: CASTELAGGDTQYF
j_call: TRBJ2-3
v_call: TRBV12-3/TRBV12-4
clone_size: NA
d_call: TRBD2
cdr3_length: 14

cdr3_nt: TGTGCCAGCAGAGCCTTGGGACAGGGGACAGAGACCCAGTACTTC
cdr3_aa: CASRALGQGTETQYF
j_call: TRBJ2-5
v_call: TRBV28
clone_size: NA
d_call: TRBD1
cdr3_length: 15

cdr3_nt: TGCAGTGCTAGAGTAGATAGCGGGAGGGCGTCAGAGGGGGATGAGCAGTACTTC
cdr3_aa: CSARVDSGRASEGDEQYF
j_call: TRBJ2-4
v_call: TRBV20-1
clone_size: NA
d_call: TRBD2
cdr3_length: 18

cdr3_nt: TGCAGTGGGGGGTCGGGGACTCTTATCTCCGGGCAGTACTTC
cdr3_aa: CSGGSGTLISGQYF
j_call: TRBJ2-5
v_call: TRBV20-1
clone_size: NA
d_call: NA
cdr3_length: 14

cdr3_nt: TGCGCCAGCAGCCGACAGGGGTATTCAACAGATACGCAGTATTTT
cdr3_aa: CASSRQGYSTDTQYF
j_call: TRBJ2-3
v_call: TRBV5-1
clone_size: few
d_call: TRBD1
cdr3_length: 15

cdr3_nt: TGTGCCAGCAGCCCTTCGAGGGTAGCCTCAGATACGCAGTATTTT
cdr3_aa: CASSPSRVASDTQYF
j_call: TRBJ2-3
v_call: TRBV7-2
clone_size: few
d_call: NA
cdr3_length: 15

cdr3_nt: TGTGCCAGCAGCTTCCTCCAGGGGACTAATGAAAAACTGTTTTTT
cdr3_aa: CASSFLQGTNEKLFF
j_call: TRBJ1-4
v_call: TRBV7-2
clone_size: few
d_call: NA
cdr3_length: 15

cdr3_nt: TGTGCCAGCAGTCCTCCAGGGCAGGGGAGGGGCGAGCAGTACTTC
cdr3_aa: CASSPPGQGRGEQYF
j_call: TRBJ2-7
v_call: TRBV7-8
clone_size: once
d_call: NA
cdr3_length: 15

cdr3_nt: TGCGCCAGCAGCTCTACTATGGGACAGGGCACAGATACGCAGTATTTT
cdr3_aa: CASSSTMGQGTDTQYF
j_call: TRBJ2-3
v_call: TRBV5-1
clone_size: few
d_call: TRBD1
cdr3_length: 16

cdr3_nt: TGCAGTGCTAGAGCTAGCGGGAGAGCCGAGCAGTACTTC
cdr3_aa: CSARASGRAEQYF
j_call: TRBJ2-7
v_call: TRBV20-1
clone_size: NA
d_call: TRBD2
cdr3_length: 13

cdr3_nt: TGCAGAGCGGGTCGGGGGAGAGAGACCCAGTACTTC
cdr3_aa: CRAGRGRETQYF
j_call: TRBJ2-5
v_call: TRBV20-1
clone_size: few
d_call: NA
cdr3_length: 12

cdr3_nt: TGTGCCAGCAGTTACGGAGCGAAGAGTGAACAGTACTTC
cdr3_aa: CASSYGAKSEQYF
j_call: TRBJ2-5
v_call: TRBV6-5
clone_size: few
d_call: NA
cdr3_length: 13

cdr3_nt: TGTGCCAGCAGCCAAGCCACCGGGACCTTAAACTATGGCTACACCTTC
cdr3_aa: CASSQATGTLNYGYTF
j_call: TRBJ1-2
v_call: TRBV4-2
clone_size: few
d_call: NA
cdr3_length: 16

cdr3_nt: TGTGCCAGCCACGGGACCCCACGTTGGGAGCAGTACTTC
cdr3_aa: CASHGTPRWEQYF
j_call: TRBJ2-5
v_call: TRBV28
clone_size: NA
d_call: NA
cdr3_length: 13

cdr3_nt: TGTGCCACCAGTGATGCGTCAGGGAGTACCGGGGAGCTGTTTTTT
cdr3_aa: CATSDASGSTGELFF
j_call: TRBJ2-2
v_call: TRBV24-1
clone_size: NA
d_call: NA
cdr3_length: 15

cdr3_nt: TGTGCCAGCAGCCCGCCGCTACAGGAAGCAACTAATGAAAAACTGTTTTTT
cdr3_aa: CASSPPLQEATNEKLFF
j_call: TRBJ1-4
v_call: TRBV7-2
clone_size: NA
d_call: NA
cdr3_length: 17

cdr3_nt: TGTGCCAGCAGCTTAGCAGGTCGTGGAAACACCATATATTTT
cdr3_aa: CASSLAGRGNTIYF
j_call: TRBJ1-3
v_call: TRBV7-2
clone_size: NA
d_call: NA
cdr3_length: 14

cdr3_nt: TGTGCCAGCAGCCCCGCTAGCTCCGGGGAGCTGTTTTTT
cdr3_aa: CASSPASSGELFF
j_call: TRBJ2-2
v_call: TRBV11-3
clone_size: NA
d_call: NA
cdr3_length: 13

cdr3_nt: TGTGCCAGCAGCTTAAGTGGGGCGGGAGACACCGGGGAGCTGTTTTTT
cdr3_aa: CASSLSGAGDTGELFF
j_call: TRBJ2-2
v_call: TRBV7-6
clone_size: NA
d_call: TRBD2
cdr3_length: 16

cdr3_nt: TGTGCCAGCAGTTTTTCGGACAGGCCGAACACTGAAGCTTTCTTT
cdr3_aa: CASSFSDRPNTEAFF
j_call: TRBJ1-1
v_call: TRBV27
clone_size: NA
d_call: TRBD1
cdr3_length: 15

cdr3_nt: TGTGCCACCAGCAAGAGACTAGCGGGAGGAGTAGATACGCAGTATTTT
cdr3_aa: CATSKRLAGGVDTQYF
j_call: TRBJ2-3
v_call: TRBV15
clone_size: NA
d_call: TRBD2
cdr3_length: 16

cdr3_nt: TGCAGTGCTAGACCCAGCGGGCCATACCATGAGCAGTTCTTC
cdr3_aa: CSARPSGPYHEQFF
j_call: TRBJ2-1
v_call: TRBV20-1
clone_size: NA
d_call: NA
cdr3_length: 14

cdr3_nt: TGCGCCAGCAGCCAAGAGGGGACAGTGATTGGAAACACCATATATTTT
cdr3_aa: CASSQEGTVIGNTIYF
j_call: TRBJ1-3
v_call: TRBV5-1
clone_size: NA
d_call: TRBD1
cdr3_length: 16

cdr3_nt: TGCGCCAGCAGCGCGATACAGGGAAGCTACACTGAAGCTTTCTTT
cdr3_aa: CASSAIQGSYTEAFF
j_call: TRBJ1-1
v_call: TRBV4-3
clone_size: NA
d_call: NA
cdr3_length: 15

cdr3_nt: TGTGCCGTACGCCTAGCTAGCGGGAGTGGAGAGACCCAGTACTTC
cdr3_aa: CAVRLASGSGETQYF
j_call: TRBJ2-5
v_call: TRBV28
clone_size: few
d_call: TRBD2
cdr3_length: 15

cdr3_nt: TGTGCCAGCACCGAGCTAGCGGGAGGGGCGGAGACCCAGTACTTC
cdr3_aa: CASTELAGGAETQYF
j_call: TRBJ2-5
v_call: TRBV3-1
clone_size: NA
d_call: TRBD2
cdr3_length: 15

cdr3_nt: TGTGCCTCTCAGACATTGCAGTTCTTC
cdr3_aa: CASQTLQFF
j_call: TRBJ2-1
v_call: TRBV27
clone_size: few
d_call: NA
cdr3_length: 9

cdr3_nt: TGTGCCAGCAGAAGGGGACAAGAGGATTCACCCCTCCACTTT
cdr3_aa: CASRRGQEDSPLHF
j_call: TRBJ1-6
v_call: TRBV6-6
clone_size: few
d_call: NA
cdr3_length: 14